Included here is one T cell receptor beta chain sequence, with context. The antigen it binds to is not known. Base quality data are lacking; no much larger clone is found one base away. This entry is derived from a study of molecular identifiers for immune sequencing clone quantification (dated by TCRdb to between 2017 and 2018). Study-wide context: For a replicate experiment, RNA from around 20,000 or 100,000 naive CD8 T cells was divided into five aliquots, of which four were sequenced. The study was a methods study using CD8 T cells to benchmark molecular-identifier clustering-based TCR repertoire sequencing (MIDCIRS) and TCR RNA copy counting. The investigation overall reported the following: When barcode sub-clustering was omitted, TCR diversity was inflated by chimeric consensus sequences, with chimeras reaching as high as 47%. Spiked-in Jurkat TCR RNA equal to a single cell's worth was reported to be detectable even within 1,100,000 naive CD8 T cells. Highly expanded clone sizes could be underestimated if identical TCR molecules share a barcode. Modeling indicated 2.5 to 3.5 TCR RNA copies recovered per cell, compared with around 9.8 by digital PCR, which implies a capture efficiency of 25% to 35%. Spiked-in Jurkat TCR RNA (approximately 10 copies' worth), which is not part of the donor repertoire, was contained in the naive libraries. In CMV-specific effector cells, clones with more than 20 RNA copies contained over 98% of molecules, whereas in naive cells such clones contained under 1% of molecules.

Libraries of naive CD8 T cells were built from anywhere between about 17,000 and 1,000,000 sorted cells, with 10%, 30% or 50% of the purified RNA used. Naive CD8 T cells were FACS-sorted as CD8+CD4-CCR7+CD45RA+ on a BD FACSAria II into RLT Plus buffer. More than 8 TCR copies' worth of Jurkat RNA were spiked into about 20,000-1,100,000 naive CD8 T cell samples to test detection sensitivity. CD8 T cells were enriched with RosetteSep CD8+ T Cell Enrichment Cocktail and Ficoll-Paque, followed by ACK red cell lysis. Between the V and J ends, shortened by 5 bases and 5 bases respectively, the junction contains 14 bases. Inclusive of the bounding cysteine and phenylalanine, the CDR3 is 14 residues long. The entry retains the CDR3 DNA only, 42 bases that are in frame from base 1. From a lookup of the germline V gene (reference sequence), CDR1 and CDR2 are SEHNR and FQNEAQ. To prepare the library, PCR was applied. The data were produced on an Illumina HiSeq 4000. Bulk TCR libraries were generated as previously described, with the TCR primers listed in Table S5 used. The Qiagen AllPrep DNA/RNA kit was used to purify total RNA. Reads from multiple sequencing runs of the same library were pooled before analysis. For the original study's pipeline: Reads were retained only if their TCR constant sequence matched exactly, and those retained reads were trimmed to 150 nt and grouped according to their 12-nt molecular barcodes. Within each barcode group, reads were sub-clustered at a 15% Levenshtein threshold, and quality-weighted consensus sequences were built per RNA molecule. Non-functional sequences were discarded, and so were lower-count sequences lying one edit away from another sequence. Based on a fit of two negative binomial distributions, barcode sub-clusters having less than 20% of the maximum read count were discarded. In-frame beta chains were kept once TCRdb had trimmed the public reads at Q25 with fastp and called clones with MiXCR. Each CDR3 protein appears once, grouped with its most common genes and DNA. The V and J calls here are based on TCRdb, not the publication. The sample yields about half a million distinct CDR3 sequences; around a fifth were counted once. The biggest ten clones account for 0.7% to 0.95% of the sample.

The sequence came from a human donor in good health. Some libraries in this study had Jurkat cell RNA spiked in. The sample comprised naive CD8+ T cells from blood, with Jurkat cell RNA spiked in. Taken with the paper, the label for cell subset or site translates to: FACS-sorted CD8+CD4-CCR7+CD45RA+ naive T cells. The rearranged segments are TRBV7-9 and TRBJ2-3, with no reliable assignment of the D segment. The CDR3 is CASSPPADRDTQYF. The nucleotide sequence reads as follows: TGTGCCAGCAGCCCACCGGCAGACCGAGATACGCAGTATTTT.